The entry below describes one T cell receptor (beta chain). As yet, its antigen is unknown. The entry originates in a study of radiotherapy plus CTLA-4 blockade in lung cancer. Turning to the study itself: Patients showed objective responses in 15% to 20% of cases, and disease control was achieved by approximately 33%.

Whole-study results and caveats: Some TCR clones had been derived from tumors. These clones expanded in peripheral blood after radiotherapy plus ipilimumab.

Enrolled patients, whose metastatic non-small-cell lung cancer was chemo-refractory, received focal radiation plus CTLA-4 blockade with ipilimumab. The junction had 8 bases not matched to a gene; V was cut back by 0 bases and J by 0 bases. CDR3 length equals 17 residues. Libraries were prepared by immunoSEQ multiplex PCR; TCRdb keeps only in-frame clonotypes and omits some of them. The table includes some 15,000 clones, 72% detected once. The sequence derives from a human donor with non-small cell lung cancer whose response to radiotherapy plus ipilimumab could not be evaluated. The rearrangement joins TRBV23-1 to TRBJ2-7; 7 bases map to TRBD2. TRBV23-1 counts as an open reading frame of uncertain function. The sample consisted of peripheral blood, taken from a patient treated with radiotherapy plus ipilimumab. The CDR3: CASSQSGLGGFSYEQYF. CDR3 DNA sequence: TGCGCCAGCAGTCAATCGGGACTGGGGGGGTTCTCCTACGAGCAGTACTTC.